The subject of this entry is one T cell receptor beta chain. There are a few counts of this clone. This receptor's antigen is unknown. No per-base quality is available; no much larger clone lies one base away. On a MiSeq, deep resolution sequencing aimed for a depth between 1 in 1 million and 1 in 200,000 T cells, with each clonotype covered 10x on average. TCR beta libraries were generated with the immunoSEQ hsTCRB Kit. Under the source paper's analysis protocol: The data were analyzed with ImmunoSEQ Analyzer and ImmunoSEQ Data Assistant, and V, D and J gene assignments followed IMGT definitions. Clonality was computed as one minus normalized Shannon entropy of productive rearrangement frequencies, ranging from 0 to 1. Only overrepresented clonotypes making up at least 0.05% of each patient's repertoire were included in the public clonotype analysis. Some 13 repertoires from age-matched healthy donors, obtained from immuneACCESS, served as clonality controls. TCRdb took this table from immuneACCESS and kept in-frame rearrangements with V and J called. Such tables lack part of the clones; where checked against another copy, unresolved V genes explain under half of the gap, and the rest is unexplained. D and trimming were read from the DNA, whereas the V and J calls and clone size are those reported in that table. In this sample the table shows around 310,000 clones, more than 65% of which occur a single time. In total, the top ten clones hold 6.5% to 8.5% of the sample.

This record belongs to a study of cytotoxic CD8 clonotypes in ibrutinib-treated CLL (dated by TCRdb to the early 2020s). In the study overall: In this cohort, approximately 15 patients were treatment-naive and ten to eleven were relapsed/refractory, while roughly 18 had unmutated IGHV. The response samples were drawn at a median of approximately 11 months into treatment, with a range of roughly 6 to 36 months. Longitudinal samples were available for about 30% of the roughly 86 trial participants. Cryopreserved peripheral blood mononuclear cells were collected at three points: before therapy, at response, and at either sustained remission or disease progression. On average, each sample had approximately 260,000 productive templates and approximately 89,000 productive rearrangements. Responses were partial in some 24 patients and complete in 2; after median approximately 69 months follow-up, about 14 stayed in remission and 12 progressed. General study outcomes and caveats: At ibrutinib response clonality went up, during sustained remission it held steady, and at progression it dropped back toward baseline. Public clonotypes were rare and either shrank or stayed stable during treatment, and the rise in clonality at ibrutinib response reflected expansion of private clonotypes. Sampling times were not matched between sustained-remission and progressing patients, and lymph node repertoires were not studied. Baseline clonality was found to be higher than that of age-matched healthy donors and was strongly correlated with circulating CD8+ T-cell counts.

Roughly 1.8 micrograms of genomic DNA were extracted from cryopreserved PBMCs for TCR beta library preparation. Longitudinal blood samples from CLL patients receiving ibrutinib monotherapy were subjected to high-throughput TCR beta sequencing. Patients were enrolled in a phase 2 open-label single-center ibrutinib monotherapy trial. The origin of this receptor is a human donor with chronic lymphocytic leukemia. The starting material was PBMCs, obtained before ibrutinib treatment.

The DNA sequence reads TGTGCCAGCTCGCTTGTTACAGGCTGGACAACTGAAGCTTTCTTT. Its translation is CASSLVTGWTTEAFF. This chain is built from TRBV6-5 and TRBJ1-1, and possibly TRBD1, on 5 matching bases. There are 15 amino acids in the CDR3, from cysteine to phenylalanine inclusive. CDR3 DNA is the only sequence kept; it has 45 bases, read in frame from the first base. The trim is 8 bases for V and 5 bases for J, with a gap of 21 bases between the germline ends. Reading the germline V gene gives CDR1 MNHEY and CDR2 SVGAGI.